This is a list of T cell receptor beta chains from one sample in a study of naive and memory T cell subsets. TCRdb re-derived calls from the UMI-ligation and nested PCR reads in MiXCR, one entry per CDR3 protein. The data hold over 65,000 distinct CDR3 sequences, with approximately 10% observed a single time. The sample was naive CD8+ T cells from blood. The receptor source for this set is a human donor in good health. The CDR3 runs from the conserved cysteine through the conserved F or W. A D gene is named only where the DNA matches it firmly. The size field is filled for only some rows; it gives once, few, many or a size class.

>few|TRBV28|TRBJ1-1|TRBD1
CASSLSTGVNTEAFF
TGTGCCAGCAGTTTGTCCACAGGGGTGAACACTGAAGCTTTCTTT
>many|TRBV7-9|TRBJ2-7|-
CASSLLARPYEQYF
TGTGCCAGCAGCTTACTAGCGCGACCCTACGAGCAGTACTTC
>few|TRBV12-3/TRBV12-4|TRBJ2-7|TRBD2
CASSLAGEAYEQYF
TGTGCCAGCAGTTTGGCGGGAGAAGCGTACGAGCAGTACTTC
>many|TRBV23-1|TRBJ2-3|-
CASRPKKGQGRPTDTQYF
TGCGCCAGCAGACCGAAAAAGGGACAAGGCCGTCCCACAGATACGCAGTATTTT
>-|TRBV6-2/TRBV6-3|TRBJ2-5|-
CASSYEETQYF
TGTGCCAGCAGTTACGAGGAGACCCAGTACTTC
>-|TRBV28|TRBJ2-2|TRBD1
CASSLGTAVRLGELFF
TGTGCCAGCAGTTTAGGGACAGCCGTACGGCTCGGGGAGCTGTTTTTT
>few|TRBV30|TRBJ2-5|TRBD1
CAWSERTGGEETQYF
TGTGCCTGGAGTGAGAGGACAGGGGGCGAGGAGACCCAGTACTTC
>few|TRBV29-1|TRBJ2-3|TRBD1
CSVGRDRGSDTQYF
TGCAGCGTTGGGCGGGACAGGGGGTCAGATACGCAGTATTTT
>-|TRBV28|TRBJ2-7|TRBD1
CASTWGQGSLEQYF
TGTGCCAGCACCTGGGGACAGGGATCATTGGAGCAGTACTTC
>-|TRBV9|TRBJ2-7|-
CASSVGRGTGYEQYF
TGTGCCAGCAGCGTAGGACGGGGGACCGGCTACGAGCAGTACTTC
>many|TRBV29-1|TRBJ2-2|TRBD2
CSVQTSGRDTGELFF
TGCAGCGTCCAAACTAGCGGGAGAGACACCGGGGAGCTGTTTTTT
>many|TRBV10-3|TRBJ2-6|-
CAISESRGPSSGANVLTF
TGTGCCATCAGTGAGTCCCGGGGCCCGAGCTCTGGGGCCAACGTCCTGACTTTC
>-|TRBV20-1|TRBJ2-1|-
CSGASGNEQFF
TGCAGTGGGGCCTCGGGGAATGAGCAGTTCTTC
>few|TRBV6-5|TRBJ2-7|-
CASSYSKFRGDYEQYF
TGTGCCAGCAGTTACTCGAAGTTTAGGGGGGACTACGAGCAGTACTTC
>-|TRBV5-1|TRBJ2-1|-
CASSLFSSRNEQFF
TGCGCCAGCAGCTTGTTCAGTTCCCGGAATGAGCAGTTCTTC
>few|TRBV27|TRBJ2-7|-
CASRPTTSNDEQYF
TGTGCCAGCAGGCCGACTACTAGTAACGACGAGCAGTACTTC
>many|TRBV7-9|TRBJ1-5|-
CASTSYSNQPQHF
TGTGCCAGCACCTCTTATAGCAATCAGCCCCAGCATTTT
>many|TRBV20-1|TRBJ1-5|-
CSARTGNQPQHF
TGCAGTGCTCGGACAGGCAATCAGCCCCAGCATTTT
>many|TRBV10-3|TRBJ1-5|-
CAISSSGGQGNQPQHF
TGTGCCATCAGCTCCTCCGGAGGGCAGGGCAATCAGCCCCAGCATTTT
>few|TRBV29-1|TRBJ2-6|-
CSVEESTGTGANVLTF
TGCAGCGTTGAAGAGTCAACAGGGACCGGGGCCAACGTCCTGACTTTC
>few|TRBV4-2|TRBJ2-1|-
CASSQSLVNEQFF
TGTGCCAGCAGCCAATCACTGGTTAATGAGCAGTTCTTC
>few|TRBV5-4|TRBJ2-1|TRBD2
CASSLRREGYNEQFF
TGTGCCAGCAGCTTGAGGCGGGAGGGCTACAATGAGCAGTTCTTC
>few|TRBV7-8|TRBJ2-1|-
CASSFTYNEQFF
TGTGCCAGCAGCTTTACCTACAATGAGCAGTTCTTC
>-|TRBV3-1|TRBJ1-5|TRBD1
CASSQDDREGNQPQHF
TGTGCCAGCAGCCAAGACGACAGGGAGGGGAATCAGCCCCAGCATTTT
>few|TRBV4-3|TRBJ2-1|TRBD2
CASSQDLASGRPYNEQFF
TGCGCCAGCAGCCAAGATCTAGCTAGCGGGAGACCCTACAATGAGCAGTTCTTC
>few|TRBV2|TRBJ2-1|-
CASSGEGATYNEQFF
TGTGCCAGCAGTGGCGAAGGAGCGACTTACAATGAGCAGTTCTTC
>many|TRBV5-1|TRBJ2-1|-
CASSLVRYNEQFF
TGCGCCAGCAGCTTGGTCAGGTACAATGAGCAGTTCTTC
>many|TRBV5-1|TRBJ2-7|-
CASSLAGAQQYF
TGCGCCAGCAGCTTGGCCGGGGCCCAGCAGTACTTC
>-|TRBV29-1|TRBJ2-1|-
CSVSANTGYGEQFF
TGCAGCGTTTCGGCCAACACAGGGTACGGTGAGCAGTTCTTC
>many|TRBV20-1|TRBJ1-2|TRBD1
CSARGRDSHEGYTF
TGCAGTGCTAGAGGCAGGGACAGTCACGAAGGCTACACCTTC
>many|TRBV6-2/TRBV6-3|TRBJ2-5|-
CASASPEGWVRETQYF
TGTGCCAGCGCCTCCCCGGAGGGTTGGGTTCGAGAGACCCAGTACTTC
>few|TRBV19|TRBJ2-7|-
CASSIGGRAYEQYF
TGTGCCAGTAGTATTGGCGGAAGAGCCTACGAGCAGTACTTC
>-|TRBV28|TRBJ2-7|-
CASSLYGVSYEQYF
TGTGCCAGCAGTTTATATGGGGTCTCCTACGAGCAGTACTTC
>few|TRBV6-1|TRBJ2-7|-
CASSEDQGSSYEQYF
TGTGCCAGCAGTGAAGACCAGGGGAGCTCCTACGAGCAGTACTTC
>many|TRBV7-8|TRBJ1-5|-
CASSPNPSNQPQHF
TGTGCCAGCAGCCCCAACCCCAGCAATCAGCCCCAGCATTTT
>-|TRBV14|TRBJ2-1|-
CASSQGSYYNEQFF
TGTGCCAGCAGCCAGGGGAGCTATTACAATGAGCAGTTCTTC
>-|TRBV4-2|TRBJ2-4|-
CASSQVLQPGTPRNIQYF
TGTGCCAGCAGCCAAGTTCTTCAGCCCGGGACCCCGCGCAACATTCAGTACTTC
>many|TRBV30|TRBJ2-1|-
CAWTRTKQAYNEQFF
TGTGCCTGGACTCGGACTAAACAAGCCTACAATGAGCAGTTCTTC
>-|TRBV12-3/TRBV12-4|TRBJ1-3|-
CASRRTDSSGNTIYF
TGTGCCAGCAGACGGACAGACAGTTCTGGAAACACCATATATTTT
>-|TRBV20-1|TRBJ2-1|-
CSARDPGETKYEQFF
TGCAGTGCTAGAGATCCTGGAGAAACGAAGTATGAGCAGTTCTTC
>few|TRBV12-3/TRBV12-4|TRBJ2-3|-
CASSFHRRRFVDTQYF
TGTGCCAGCAGTTTTCACCGGAGGCGTTTTGTAGATACGCAGTATTTT
>many|TRBV20-1|TRBJ1-1|-
CSARAQGRTATEAFF
TGCAGTGCTAGAGCTCAGGGGAGAACGGCTACTGAAGCTTTCTTT
>-|TRBV29-1|TRBJ1-1|-
CSGDRDQAFF
TGCAGCGGTGACCGGGACCAGGCTTTCTTT
>few|TRBV13|TRBJ2-5|-
CASSLGRKETQYF
TGTGCCAGCAGCTTAGGAAGGAAAGAGACCCAGTACTTC
>-|TRBV4-3|TRBJ2-1|-
CASSQDLGQGPYNEQFF
TGCGCCAGCAGCCAAGATCTGGGGCAGGGCCCCTACAATGAGCAGTTCTTC
>many|TRBV5-6|TRBJ2-3|-
CASSETDTQYF
TGTGCCAGCAGTGAGACAGATACGCAGTATTTT
>many|TRBV27|TRBJ2-1|-
CASSSKGPGSGNEQFF
TGTGCCAGCAGCAGTAAGGGACCCGGGTCGGGGAATGAGCAGTTCTTC
>many|TRBV15|TRBJ1-5|-
CATSRDLPRNQPQHF
TGTGCCACCAGCAGAGATCTTCCGAGGAATCAGCCCCAGCATTTT
>-|TRBV15|TRBJ1-2|-
CATKVDRSPNYGYTF
TGTGCCACTAAAGTCGACAGGTCCCCTAACTATGGCTACACCTTC